The 26 T cell receptor beta chains below come from one sample, sequenced in a study of shared clonotypes between healthy human individuals. Sequencing was performed with immunoSEQ multiplex PCR; in TCRdb, only in-frame clones are kept and a portion is missing. This table holds under 2.5 million clones, about nine tenths found once. The sequenced sample was naive CD4+ T cells from PBMCs. Subset specified: CD45RA+ positively selected. The receptor source for this set is a young man in good health. Some clones in this sample may be carry-over from other donors' samples.

The rearrangement uses TRBV6-5 and TRBJ1-1, with a possible D match to TRBD1 (5 bases). Trimming left V 0 bases short and J 1 base short, with 9 bases between. The CDR3 sequence is 15 residues long. Germline assignment: CDR1 MNHEY and CDR2 SVGAGI. For the CDR3, the DNA is TGTGCCAGCAGTTACTCGTGGGGCAGGAACACTGAAGCTTTCTTT. Translation: CASSYSWGRNTEAFF.

The V call is TRBV9, the J call TRBJ1-2, with TRBD1 matching over 8 bases. The CDR3 is made up of 16 amino acids. CDR1 and CDR2 from the germline V gene are SGDLS and YYNGEE. Losses at the gene ends were 0 bases for V and 8 bases for J; bases not matched to a gene: 12. Written as DNA, the CDR3 is TGTGCCAGCAGCGTAGTAGGGGGAGGACAGGGTCGAGGCTACACCTTC. This translates into CASSVVGGGQGRGYTF. Variable domain in full (rest from reference TRBV9 and TRBJ1-2): DSGVTQTPKHLITATGQRVTLRCSPRSGDLSVYWYQQSLDQGLQFLIQYYNGEERAKGNILERFSAQQFPDLHSELNLSSLELGDSALYFCASSVVGGGQGRGYTFGSGTRLTVV.

The chain combines TRBV2 with TRBJ2-3, with TRBD2 identical over 11 bases. CDR1 is SNHLY and CDR2 is FYNNEI in the germline V gene. V gave up 1 base and J gave up 2 bases; unmatched junction bases: 5. The CDR3 totals 17 residues. DNA for the CDR3: TGTGCCAGCAGTGAAGTAGGGACTAGCGGCTACACAGATACGCAGTATTTT. Its translation: CASSEVGTSGYTDTQYF.

This sequence joins TRBV6-6 and TRBJ2-7; 7 bases align to TRBD1. Looked up from germline, CDR1 is MNHNY and CDR2 is SVGAGI (reference sequence). With 5 bases clipped from V and 3 bases from J, the junction kept 10 bases outside the gene matches. The CDR3 contains 15 residues. The CDR3 is CASSTGTAQIYEQYF. The CDR3 bases are TGTGCCAGCAGTACCGGGACAGCCCAGATCTACGAGCAGTACTTC.

About this clone itself: The same CDR3 is also encoded by other DNA sequences in this sample. V usage is TRBV9 and J usage is TRBJ2-2; D is undetermined. From germline, CDR1 is SGDLS and CDR2 YYNGEE. The CDR3 contains 14 residues. V lost 0 bases and J 6 bases, leaving 9 bases between the germline ends. The CDR3 bases are TGTGCCAGCAGCGTAGCTAGGGCCGCCGGGGAGCTGTTTTTT. Protein sequence: CASSVARAAGELFF.

V gene TRBV19 combines with J gene TRBJ1-2, with D maybe TRBD1 (5 bases). Trimming left V 3 bases short and J 1 base short, with 15 bases between. The CDR3 length is 16 residues. Germline lookup yields CDR1 LNHDA and CDR2 SQIVND (reference sequence). The CDR3 DNA is TGTGCCAGTAGTATTTACCACGGGGCCGTTAACTATGGCTACACCTTC. It translates to CASSIYHGAVNYGYTF.

The gene calls are TRBV10-1 and TRBJ2-1; 13 nucleotides line up with TRBD2. The CDR3 runs to 16 residues. Germline lookup yields CDR1 WNHNN and CDR2 SYGVQD (reference sequence). The ends lost 4 bases at V and 4 bases at J; junction bases unmatched: 4. The CDR3, as DNA: TGCGCCAGCAGTGCCCCGGGACTAGCGGGATACAATGAGCAGTTCTTC. It yields the protein CASSAPGLAGYNEQFF.

This clone was seen only once. The V and J genes are TRBV5-8 and TRBJ2-7; D possibly corresponds to TRBD2 (6 bases). The CDR3 is made up of 14 amino acids. Trimming removed 4 bases from V and 3 bases from J, with 14 bases in between. Looked up from germline, CDR1 is SGHTS and CDR2 is YDEGEE. CDR3 sequence reads: CASSPGTDYYEQYF. CDR3 DNA: TGTGCCAGCAGCCCCGGGACGGACTACTACGAGCAGTACTTC.

V usage is TRBV5-6 and J usage is TRBJ2-2; 12 bases are shared with TRBD1. CDR3 size: 16 residues. The V segment lost 3 bases and the J segment 9 bases; nucleotides outside the gene matches: 9. Germline CDR1 SGHDT, CDR2 YYEEEE. The CDR3 DNA sequence: TGTGCCAGCAGCTCGGGGAGGGACAGGGGGCGCCGGGAGCTGTTTTTT. This encodes CASSSGRDRGRRELFF.

The genes are TRBV6-6 and TRBJ2-7, with unresolved D. The V gene's germline CDR1 is MNHNY and CDR2 SVGAGI (reference sequence). With 6 bases removed from V and 0 bases from J, the gap between germline ends came to 12 bases. This CDR3 is built from 14 residues. CDR3 DNA: TGTGCCAGCAGACAAAAACTGAGCTCCTACGAGCAGTACTTC. Translated, it gives CASRQKLSSYEQYF.

V gene TRBV10-3 combines with J gene TRBJ2-5, with 8 positions matching TRBD2. Losses at the gene ends were 2 bases for V and 0 bases for J; bases not matched to a gene: 5. The V gene's germline CDR1 is ENHRY and CDR2 SYGVKD. The CDR3 has 16 amino acids. CDR3 DNA: TGTGCCATCAGTGAGGCTAGCGGGTCGTACCAAGAGACCCAGTACTTC. It is translated as CAISEASGSYQETQYF.

This clone was detected only once. This sequence joins TRBV30 and TRBJ2-7, with TRBD2 as a possible D gene (6 bases). Germline lookup yields CDR1 GTSNPN and CDR2 SVGIG (reference sequence). Trimming stripped 5 bases from V and 8 bases from J, with 10 bases between. This CDR3 has 10 residues. Here the CDR3 reads CAWGEAQQYF. CDR3 nucleotides: TGTGCCTGGGGGGAGGCTCAGCAGTACTTC.

The chain joins TRBV5-1 to TRBJ2-3; D perhaps matches TRBD2 (6 bases). This CDR3 is built from 14 residues. The germline CDR1 and CDR2 sequences are SGHRS and YFSETQ. Trimming pared 3 bases from V and 5 bases from J, leaving 13 bases between. The CDR3, as DNA: TGCGCCAGCAGCTCTGTCAGCGGGCTAGATACGCAGTATTTT. It encodes CASSSVSGLDTQYF.

The chain links TRBV14 to TRBJ2-5; the match to TRBD2 covers 12 bases. The CDR3 totals 14 residues. V lost 3 bases, J lost 6 bases, and 2 bases stayed unmatched. Germline lookup yields CDR1 SGHDN and CDR2 FVKESK. The CDR3 region is CASSQTSGRQTQYF. The CDR3 bases are TGTGCCAGCAGCCAGACTAGCGGGAGACAGACCCAGTACTTC.

The chain carries TRBV4-1 and TRBJ2-7, with 9 bases matching TRBD2. Germline CDR1 and CDR2: MGHRA and YSYEKL. The trim removed 3 bases at V and 6 bases at J, leaving 15 bases unmatched. CDR3 length equals 17 residues. For the CDR3, the DNA is TGCGCCAGCAGCCATCCCGAGGGGGCGGGAGGGCCTCGCGAGCAGTACTTC. It translates to CASSHPEGAGGPREQYF.

In this sample, this clone turned up once. The J gene is TRBJ2-1, the V gene TRBV5-4; D not resolved. Germline lookup yields CDR1 SGHNT and CDR2 YYREEE (reference sequence). Trimming took 4 bases from V and 9 from J, leaving 23 bases between them. The CDR3 runs to 16 residues. The CDR3 DNA is TGTGCCAGCAGCCAGACCCAGGTAGCCGCCCGAGGTGAGCAGTTCTTC. Translation gives CASSQTQVAARGEQFF.

V is TRBV5-4 and J is TRBJ1-4; possibly TRBD1 for D (5 bases). Trimming cost V 4 bases and J 8 bases, with 18 bases left between them. CDR1 and CDR2 (germline): SGHNT, YYREEE (reference sequence). The CDR3 runs to 15 residues. CDR3 protein: CASSQKQAPLEKLFF. The DNA for the CDR3 is TGTGCCAGCAGCCAGAAACAGGCCCCTCTAGAAAAACTGTTTTTT.

The V gene is TRBV5-6, the J gene TRBJ2-1; tentative D call: TRBD1 (5 bases). Germline CDR1 SGHDT, CDR2 YYEEEE. The length of the CDR3 is 13 residues. V was trimmed by 2 bases and J by 5 bases, leaving 8 bases between them. The CDR3 protein is CASSLWGHNEQFF. DNA for the CDR3: TGTGCCAGCAGCTTATGGGGCCACAATGAGCAGTTCTTC.

The chain uses TRBV10-3 and TRBJ2-7, with 7 nucleotides matching TRBD1. V gave up 2 bases and J gave up 5 bases; unmatched junction bases: 3. This CDR3 has 13 amino acids. Germline V lookup: CDR1 ENHRY, CDR2 SYGVKD. In DNA, the CDR3 is TGTGCCATCAGTGAGCCTGACAGGGACGAGCAGTACTTC. This codes for CAISEPDRDEQYF.

This chain links TRBV28 with TRBJ2-7; no reliable D call. Trimming pared 6 bases from V and 3 bases from J, leaving 9 bases between. The V gene's germline CDR1 is MDHEN and CDR2 SYDVKM. The length of the CDR3 is 12 residues. The CDR3 DNA is TGTGCCAGCAGCCAGGATTACTACGAGCAGTACTTC. It yields the protein CASSQDYYEQYF.

DNA for the CDR3: TGTGCCAGCAGCTCGCGACCGGGACAGGGTGGGTATGAGCAGTTCTTC. Translation: CASSSRPGQGGYEQFF. The V gene is TRBV9, the J gene TRBJ2-1; 9 positions match TRBD1. Per germline, CDR1 SGDLS and CDR2 YYNGEE. The CDR3 runs 16 residues. Trimming at V came to 4 bases and at J to 8 bases, leaving 13 bases not matched to a gene.

The chain uses TRBV7-3 and TRBJ2-7; a weak D match, TRBD1 (6 bases). The CDR3 spans 13 residues. Between the trimmed V and J ends, which lost 5 bases and 7 bases, there was a span of 15 bases. CDR1 is SGHTA, CDR2 FQGTGA, per germline. As DNA, the CDR3 is TGTGCCAGCAGCCCCGGACAGCGGCGGGAGCAGTACTTC. Amino acid sequence: CASSPGQRREQYF.

This clone was seen a handful of times. The identical CDR3 is also encoded by other nucleotide sequences in the sample. The rearrangement uses TRBV20-1 and TRBJ2-1; unclear D gene. The V gene's germline CDR1 is DFQATT and CDR2 SNEGSKA (reference sequence). The CDR3 sequence is 11 residues long. V lost 3 bases to trimming and J lost 4 bases, with 4 bases between them. This CDR3 reads CSARGYNEQFF. CDR3 nucleotide sequence: TGCAGTGCTAGGGGGTACAATGAGCAGTTCTTC.

The CDR3 spells CASGGPFLSGNTIYF. CDR3 in DNA: TGTGCCAGCGGGGGACCGTTTCTCTCTGGAAACACCATATATTTT. The chain combines TRBV28 with TRBJ1-3; TRBD1 is a possible D gene (5 bases). In germline, CDR1 is MDHEN, CDR2 SYDVKM. Trimming stripped 8 bases from V and 0 bases from J, with 14 bases between. This CDR3 has 15 amino acids.

This clone appeared a single time. This rearrangement joins TRBV11-3 to TRBJ2-1; TRBD2 agrees at 13 bases. The ends lost 5 bases at V and 9 bases at J; junction bases unmatched: 7. Germline CDR1 SGHNT, CDR2 YENEEA. The CDR3 extends over 15 amino acids. The CDR3 DNA reads TGTGCCAGCAGCCTAGGACTAGCGGGAGTCTCTGAGCAGTTCTTC. Protein product: CASSLGLAGVSEQFF.

In this sample, this clone turned up a few times. Other nucleotide sequences from this sample produce the same CDR3. The J gene is TRBJ1-2, the V gene TRBV18; TRBD1 agrees at 10 bases. The germline V gene has CDR1 KGHSH and CDR2 LQKENI. The CDR3 consists of 14 residues. With V trimmed by 1 base and J by 5 bases, 1 base remained unmatched. Here the CDR3 DNA reads TGTGCCAGCTCACCACAGGGACAGGGGTATGGCTACACCTTC. This gives the protein CASSPQGQGYGYTF.